The clone carrying this T cell receptor (beta chain) was counted a few times. The antigen is undetermined. Amplification of TCR beta CDR3 regions used RNA transcripts. First-round RT-PCR with HTBI primers preceded a second-round multiplex PCR. TCRdb redid the calling of the multiplex PCR reads with MiXCR, one entry per CDR3 protein. The sample holds 200,000 to 250,000 distinct CDR3 sequences, roughly 21% seen once. This sample was included in a study of Graves' ophthalmopathy and Graves' hyperthyroidism. General observations from the study: Most clonotypes expanded in thyroid above 0.001 frequency were present in blood too.

Germline CDR1 reads MNHEY; CDR2 reads SVGEGT. The CDR3 sequence is 12 residues long. Trimming took 6 bases from V and 6 from J, leaving 11 bases between them. Moderate-to-severe activity, CAS ≥3, NOSPECS ≥4 and a duration under 3 months were seen in donors with ophthalmopathy. Around 9.9 ml of fresh blood yielded the PBMCs by density gradient. The chain recombines TRBV6-2 or TRBV6-3 with TRBJ1-1; no reliable D call. This clonotype was obtained from a woman aged 45-60 years with Graves' ophthalmopathy. What was sequenced was peripheral blood. The CDR3 bases are TGTGCCAGCAGCTTGTTACCGGCTGAAGCTTTCTTT. Translation gives CASSLLPAEAFF.